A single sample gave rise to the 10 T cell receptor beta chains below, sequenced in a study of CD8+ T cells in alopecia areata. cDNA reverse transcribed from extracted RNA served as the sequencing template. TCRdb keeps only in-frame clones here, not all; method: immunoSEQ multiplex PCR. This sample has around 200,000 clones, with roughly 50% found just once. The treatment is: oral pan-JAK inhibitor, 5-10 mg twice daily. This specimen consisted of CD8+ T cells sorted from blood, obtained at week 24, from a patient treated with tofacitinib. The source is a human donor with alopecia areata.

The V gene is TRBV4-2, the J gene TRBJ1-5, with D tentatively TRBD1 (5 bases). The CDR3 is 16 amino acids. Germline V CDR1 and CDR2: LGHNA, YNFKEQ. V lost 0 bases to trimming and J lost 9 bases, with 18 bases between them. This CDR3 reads CASSQDRPPGQRPQHF. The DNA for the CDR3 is TGTGCCAGCAGCCAAGATAGGCCGCCAGGGCAGCGGCCCCAGCATTTT.

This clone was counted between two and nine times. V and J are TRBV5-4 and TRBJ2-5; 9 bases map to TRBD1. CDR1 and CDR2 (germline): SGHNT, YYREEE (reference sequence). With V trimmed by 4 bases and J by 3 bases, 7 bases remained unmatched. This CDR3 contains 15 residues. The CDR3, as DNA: TGTGCCAGCAGCCTAGGAGGGACAGGGAAAGAGACCCAGTACTTC. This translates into CASSLGGTGKETQYF.

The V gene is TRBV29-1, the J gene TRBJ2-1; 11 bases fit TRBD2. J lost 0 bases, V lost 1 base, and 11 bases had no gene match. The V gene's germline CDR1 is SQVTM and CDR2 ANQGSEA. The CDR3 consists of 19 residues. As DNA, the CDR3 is TGCAGCGTTGAAGGGCTAGCGGGGGGCCAGATGAGCTCCTACAATGAGCAGTTCTTC. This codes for CSVEGLAGGQMSSYNEQFF.

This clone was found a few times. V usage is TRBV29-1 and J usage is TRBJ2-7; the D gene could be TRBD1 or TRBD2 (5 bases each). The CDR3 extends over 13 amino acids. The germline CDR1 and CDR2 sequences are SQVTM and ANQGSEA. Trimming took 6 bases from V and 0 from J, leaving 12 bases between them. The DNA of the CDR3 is TGCAGCGTCCCGGGACCGAGCTCCTACGAGCAGTACTTC. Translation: CSVPGPSSYEQYF.

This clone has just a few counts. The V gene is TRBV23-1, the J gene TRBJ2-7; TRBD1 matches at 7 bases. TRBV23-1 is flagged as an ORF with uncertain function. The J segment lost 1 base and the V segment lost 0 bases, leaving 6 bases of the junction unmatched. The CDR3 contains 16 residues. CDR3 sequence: CASSQSTDRESYEQYF. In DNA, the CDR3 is TGCGCCAGCAGTCAATCCACAGACAGGGAGTCCTACGAGCAGTACTTC.

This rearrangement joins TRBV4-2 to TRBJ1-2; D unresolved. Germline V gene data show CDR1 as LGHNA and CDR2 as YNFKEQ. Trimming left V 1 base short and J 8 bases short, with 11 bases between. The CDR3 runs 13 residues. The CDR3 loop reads CASSQVRLGGYTF. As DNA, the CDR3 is TGTGCCAGCAGCCAAGTTCGTTTGGGAGGCTACACCTTC.

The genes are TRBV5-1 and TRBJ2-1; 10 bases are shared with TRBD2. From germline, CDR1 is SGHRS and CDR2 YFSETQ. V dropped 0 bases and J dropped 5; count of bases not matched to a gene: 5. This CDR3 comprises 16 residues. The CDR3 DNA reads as TGCGCCAGCAGCTTGGCCCCACTAGCGGGGAACAATGAGCAGTTCTTC. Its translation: CASSLAPLAGNNEQFF.

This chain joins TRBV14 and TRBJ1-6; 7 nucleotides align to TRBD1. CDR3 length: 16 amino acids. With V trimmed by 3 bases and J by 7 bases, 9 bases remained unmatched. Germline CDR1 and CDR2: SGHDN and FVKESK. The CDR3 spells CASSHGRTGLNSPLHF. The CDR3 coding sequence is TGTGCCAGCAGCCATGGTAGGACAGGACTAAATTCACCCCTCCACTTT. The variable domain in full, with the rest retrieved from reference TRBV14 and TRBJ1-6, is EAGVTQFPSHSVIEKGQTVTLRCDPISGHDNLYWYRRVMGKEIKFLLHFVKESKQDESGMPNNRFLAERTGGTYSTLKVQPAELEDSGVYFCASSHGRTGLNSPLHFGNGTRLTVT.

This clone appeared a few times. CDR3 sequence reads: CASSYLGSRDEQYF. CDR3 bases: TGTGCCAGCAGTTACCTAGGGTCCAGGGACGAGCAGTACTTC. The chain has TRBV2 and TRBJ2-7, with D possibly matching TRBD1 (5 bases). The CDR3 length is 14 residues. Germline CDR1 SNHLY, CDR2 FYNNEI. The germline V and J ends were trimmed by 5 bases and 5 bases, with 16 bases remaining between them.

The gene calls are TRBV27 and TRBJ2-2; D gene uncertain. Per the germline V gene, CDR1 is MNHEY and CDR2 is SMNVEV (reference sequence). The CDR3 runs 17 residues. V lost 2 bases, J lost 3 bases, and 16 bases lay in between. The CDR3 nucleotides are TGTGCCAGCAGTTTAACATCATCCACCTTTTACACCGGGGAGCTGTTTTTT. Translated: CASSLTSSTFYTGELFF.